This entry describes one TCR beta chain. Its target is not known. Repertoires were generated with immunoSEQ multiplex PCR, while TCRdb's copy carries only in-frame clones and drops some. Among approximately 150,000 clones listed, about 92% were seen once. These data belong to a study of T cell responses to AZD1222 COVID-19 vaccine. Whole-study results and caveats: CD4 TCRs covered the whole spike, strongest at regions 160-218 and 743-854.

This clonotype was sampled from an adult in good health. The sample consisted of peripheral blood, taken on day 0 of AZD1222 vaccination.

CDR3 residues: CASSLELAGEEEQYF. The DNA for the CDR3 is TGTGCCAGCAGCTTAGAGCTAGCGGGGGAAGAAGAGCAGTACTTC. V and J are TRBV7-2 and TRBJ2-7; 10 bases agree with TRBD2. CDR1 is SGHTA and CDR2 is FQGNSA in the germline V gene. There are 15 residues in the CDR3. J lost 7 bases, V lost 1 base, and 7 bases had no gene match.